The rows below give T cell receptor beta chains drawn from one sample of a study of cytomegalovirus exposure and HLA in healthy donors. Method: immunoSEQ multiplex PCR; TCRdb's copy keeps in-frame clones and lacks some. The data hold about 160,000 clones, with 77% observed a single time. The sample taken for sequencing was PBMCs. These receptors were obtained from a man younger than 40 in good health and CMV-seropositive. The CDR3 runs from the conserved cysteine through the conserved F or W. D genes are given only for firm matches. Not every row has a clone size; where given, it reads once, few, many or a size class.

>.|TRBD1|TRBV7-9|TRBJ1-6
TGTGCCAGCAGCACACAGGGGGCGGAATCACCCCTCCACTTT
CASSTQGAESPLHF
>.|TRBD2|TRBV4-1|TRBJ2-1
TGCGCCAGCAGCCCACTGTACCGGGGGGGGCTCGCGAATGAGCAGTTCTTC
CASSPLYRGGLANEQFF
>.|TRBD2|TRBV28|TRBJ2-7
TGTGCCAGCAGTTTAGCGGGAGCCACCTCACCGCAGTACTTC
CASSLAGATSPQYF
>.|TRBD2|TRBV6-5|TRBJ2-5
TGTGCCAGCAGCCTAGCGGGATCGACGGGGGAGTACTTC
CASSLAGSTGEYF
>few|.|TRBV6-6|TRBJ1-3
TGTGCCAGCAGCACGCTAGACTCTGGAAACACCATATATTTT
CASSTLDSGNTIYF
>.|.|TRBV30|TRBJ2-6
TGTGCCTGGAGCCCCCTCAACGTCCTGACTTTC
CAWSPLNVLTF
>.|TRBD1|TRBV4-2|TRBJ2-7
TGTGCCAGCAGCCTTGGGGCGCCTCTGGCAGGGGGTGACTCCTACGAGCAGTACTTC
CASSLGAPLAGGDSYEQYF
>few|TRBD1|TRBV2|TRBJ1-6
TGTGCCGGTGGGACTGACAGGGAAAGTTCACCCCTCCACTTT
CAGGTDRESSPLHF
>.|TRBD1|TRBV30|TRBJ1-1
TGTGCCTGGAGTGGAGCAGGGGGTACTGAAGCTTTCTTT
CAWSGAGGTEAFF
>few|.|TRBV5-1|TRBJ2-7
TGCGCCAGCAGCTTGGCCGCTAGCGCCTACGAGCAGTACTTC
CASSLAASAYEQYF
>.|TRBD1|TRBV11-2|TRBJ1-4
TGTGCCAGCAGCCGGGACAGGGGGCGAGAAAAACTGTTTTTT
CASSRDRGREKLFF
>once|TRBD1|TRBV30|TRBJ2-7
TGTGCCTGCCGGGACAGGGTCTCCTACGAGCAGTACTTC
CACRDRVSYEQYF
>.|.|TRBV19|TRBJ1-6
TGTGCCAGTAGTCCCCGTCGGGATTCACCCCTCCACTTT
CASSPRRDSPLHF
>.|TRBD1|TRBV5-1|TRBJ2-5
TGCGCCAGCAGCACGGGACAGCAAGAGACCCAGTACTTC
CASSTGQQETQYF
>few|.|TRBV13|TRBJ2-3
TGTGCCAGCAGCTCGAAGGACTGGGCGGGTACGCAGTATTTT
CASSSKDWAGTQYF
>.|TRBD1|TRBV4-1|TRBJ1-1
TGCGCCAGCAGCCAACCAGGGGGAATGAACACTGAAGCTTTCTTT
CASSQPGGMNTEAFF
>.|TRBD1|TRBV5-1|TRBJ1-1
TGCGCCAGCAGCTCATCAGGGGGCGCATCGAACACTGAAGCTTTCTTT
CASSSSGGASNTEAFF
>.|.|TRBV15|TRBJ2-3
TGTGCCACCAGCCTGGACAGAGAAAACACAGATACGCAGTATTTT
CATSLDRENTDTQYF
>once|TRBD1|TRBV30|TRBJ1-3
TGTGCCTGGACGAAGGCAGGGGGTTACACCATATATTTT
CAWTKAGGYTIYF
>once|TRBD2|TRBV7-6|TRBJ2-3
TGTGCCAGCAGCTTTAACGGCGGGGGAGATACAGATACGCAGTATTTT
CASSFNGGGDTDTQYF
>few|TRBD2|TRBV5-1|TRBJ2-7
TGCGCCAGCAGCATCGCACAACTAGCGGGGGGGCGTTACGAGCAGTACTTC
CASSIAQLAGGRYEQYF
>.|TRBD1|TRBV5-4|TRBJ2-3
TGTGCCAGCAGCGGCGGACAGGGAGATACGCAGTATTTT
CASSGGQGDTQYF
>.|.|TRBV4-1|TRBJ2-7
TGCGCCAGCAGCCAAGATTTCCGGACATCGGCATTGGATGAGCAGTACTTC
CASSQDFRTSALDEQYF
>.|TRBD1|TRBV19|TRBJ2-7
TGTGCCAGTAGTAGAGGACAGGTCAATGCCCCCTACGAGCAGTACTTC
CASSRGQVNAPYEQYF
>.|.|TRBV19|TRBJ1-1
TGTGCCAGTAGTACTCCAGAAATGAACACTGAAGCTTTCTTT
CASSTPEMNTEAFF
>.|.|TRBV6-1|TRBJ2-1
TGTGCCAGCAGTGACCCAGGGATCTCTACCAATGAGCAGTTCTTC
CASSDPGISTNEQFF
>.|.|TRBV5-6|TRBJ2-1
TGTGCCAGCAGCACCGGGGGTGATGAGCAGTTCTTC
CASSTGGDEQFF
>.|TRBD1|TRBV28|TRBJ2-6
TGTGCCAGCAGTTCTCTCCCGGGACAGGGGGGGTCTGGGGCCAACGTCCTGACTTTC
CASSSLPGQGGSGANVLTF
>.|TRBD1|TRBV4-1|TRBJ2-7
TGCGCCAGCAGCCAGCAGACAGGGAACTACGAGCAGTACTTC
CASSQQTGNYEQYF
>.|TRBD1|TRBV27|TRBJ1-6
TGTGCCAGCAGTTCCGACAGGGACTATAATTCACCCCTCCACTTT
CASSSDRDYNSPLHF
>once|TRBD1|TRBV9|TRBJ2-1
TGTGCCAGCAGCGCCTCCGGGACAGGGCTCAATGAGCAGTTCTTC
CASSASGTGLNEQFF
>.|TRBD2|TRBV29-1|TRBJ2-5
TGCAGCGTCTCCGCAGCGGGGGTGGAGACCCAGTACTTC
CSVSAAGVETQYF
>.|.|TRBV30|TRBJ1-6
TGTGCCTGGGCAGGGTCCTTCAATTCACCCCTCCACTTT
CAWAGSFNSPLHF
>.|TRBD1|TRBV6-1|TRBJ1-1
TGTGCCAGCAGTGGCGGACAGGGAGGAGGAACTGAAGCTTTCTTT
CASSGGQGGGTEAFF
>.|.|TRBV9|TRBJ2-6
TGTGCCAGCAGCGTAGCAGGGCCTAGCTCTGGGGCCAACGTCCTGACTTTC
CASSVAGPSSGANVLTF
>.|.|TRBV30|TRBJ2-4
TGTGCCTGGAGTTTGGGGGGGGGCGCGTTTGCTAAAAACATTCAGTACTTC
CAWSLGGGAFAKNIQYF
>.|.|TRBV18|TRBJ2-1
TGTGCCAGCTCACCACTCGATCCGGGACTTACCTACAATGAGCAGTTCTTC
CASSPLDPGLTYNEQFF
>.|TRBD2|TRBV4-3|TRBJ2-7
TGCGCCAGCAGCCAAGAAGGGGCGGGGGGCCGTTTTGGGTACGAGCAGTACTTC
CASSQEGAGGRFGYEQYF
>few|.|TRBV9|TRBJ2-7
TGTGCCAGCAGCCCTGGACAGAGTAGCTCCTACGAGCAGTACTTC
CASSPGQSSSYEQYF
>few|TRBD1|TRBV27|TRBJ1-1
TGTGCCAGCAGTAAGGGACAGGGGAAAACTGAAGCTTTCTTT
CASSKGQGKTEAFF
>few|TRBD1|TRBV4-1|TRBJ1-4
TGCGCCAGCAGCAAGCAGGGGGCGATCGGGGAAAAACTGTTTTTT
CASSKQGAIGEKLFF
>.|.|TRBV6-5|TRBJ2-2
TGTGCCAGCAGTTACGGACAGCACGGGGAGCTGTTTTTT
CASSYGQHGELFF
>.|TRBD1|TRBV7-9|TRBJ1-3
TGTGCCAGCAGCTTAGTGGACAGGAACTCTGGAAACACCATATATTTT
CASSLVDRNSGNTIYF
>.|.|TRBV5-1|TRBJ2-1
TGCGCCAGCAGCGGAGGCGGGGACAATGAGCAGTTCTTC
CASSGGGDNEQFF
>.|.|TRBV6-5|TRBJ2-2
TGTGCCAGCAGTTTAGAGGGTGTCGGGGAGCTGTTTTTT
CASSLEGVGELFF
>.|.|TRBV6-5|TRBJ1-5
TGTGCCAGCAGTGGAGGGCCTTGGGGGCAGCCCCAGCATTTT
CASSGGPWGQPQHF
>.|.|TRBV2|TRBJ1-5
TGTGCCAGCAGAGACAGCCTCAATCAGCCCCAGCATTTT
CASRDSLNQPQHF
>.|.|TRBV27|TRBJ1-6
TGTGCCAGCAATTCGGCCAGGAAGTCACCCCTCCACTTT
CASNSARKSPLHF
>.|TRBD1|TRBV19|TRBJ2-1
TGTGCCAGTAGTATCGGGGGACAGGGGACCAATGAGCAGTTCTTC
CASSIGGQGTNEQFF
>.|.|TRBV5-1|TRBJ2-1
TGCGCCAGCAGCTTGGAGTTGGGCCTTCCCTACAATGAGCAGTTCTTC
CASSLELGLPYNEQFF
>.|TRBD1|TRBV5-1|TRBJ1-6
TGCGCCAGCAGCACGGGACAGCAGAATTCACCCCTCCACTTT
CASSTGQQNSPLHF
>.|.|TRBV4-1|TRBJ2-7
TGCGCCAGCAGCCAAGGGCCGGGACAAAGCTCTACTTACGAGCAGTACTTC
CASSQGPGQSSTYEQYF
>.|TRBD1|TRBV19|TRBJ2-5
TGTGCCAGTAGTATGGGGACAGGGCGAGAGACCCAGTACTTC
CASSMGTGRETQYF